A selection of T cell receptor beta chains follows, all from one sample in a study of human T cells and chemical hapten exposure. TCRdb passed the 5' RACE reads through MiXCR, listing each CDR3 protein once. The table lists about 140,000 distinct CDR3 sequences, 4.1% of them singletons. These receptors were obtained from a female donor in good health. The CDR3 runs from the conserved cysteine through the conserved F or W. The order of the fields is CDR3 DNA, CDR3 protein, D gene, J gene, V gene, clone size. A D gene is named only where the DNA matches it firmly. Expanded clones are given a class, and other clones once, few, many or no size at all.

TGTGCCAGCAAGAGGGATCTGTATGGTGAGCAGTTCTTC CASKRDLYGEQFF NA TRBJ2-1 TRBV6-5 many
TGCAGCGTTTCCGACAGGCTTAAAGCTTTCTTT CSVSDRLKAFF NA TRBJ1-1 TRBV29-1 many
TGTGCCAGCAGCGAACCGGGACTAGCGGCAGATACGCAGTATTTT CASSEPGLAADTQYF TRBD2 TRBJ2-3 TRBV7-3 NA
TGTGCCAGCAGTTTAGGTCCAACCCCACAGGGGACGCAAATCGATGGCTTTGGCTACACCTTC CASSLGPTPQGTQIDGFGYTF TRBD1 TRBJ1-2 TRBV27 many
TGCGCCAGCAGCCTCTCATCCGCCAGCCAGGTTCCAACCTACGAGCAGTACTTC CASSLSSASQVPTYEQYF NA TRBJ2-7 TRBV4-1 many
TGTGCCAGCAGCTTAGCTAGGACATATAATTCACCCCTCCACTTT CASSLARTYNSPLHF NA TRBJ1-6 TRBV7-8 many
TGTGCCAGCAGTTGGGGACCGGGACACCTTCCGGACAACTCCTACGAGCAGTACTTC CASSWGPGHLPDNSYEQYF NA TRBJ2-7 TRBV28 many
TGTGCCAGCAAAGGCCCGGGATATAGCAATCAGCCCCAGCATTTT CASKGPGYSNQPQHF NA TRBJ1-5 TRBV12-3/TRBV12-4 many
TGTGCCAGCAGCTTAGGAAGGGAAAACACCATATATTTT CASSLGRENTIYF NA TRBJ1-3 TRBV7-2 many
TGCAGCGTTGCGACACGTCAGACAGATACGCAGTATTTT CSVATRQTDTQYF NA TRBJ2-3 TRBV29-1 many
TGCGCCAGCAGCCGGGGACGCCCGACCGCTGGAAACACCATATATTTT CASSRGRPTAGNTIYF NA TRBJ1-3 TRBV5-1 many
TGTGCCAGCAGTGAATACGGGGGGGGGAACTGGGATACGCAGTATTTT CASSEYGGGNWDTQYF TRBD2 TRBJ2-3 TRBV2 many
TGCGCCAGCAGCCAAGGAGTTACAGGACGGGTTTATGGCTACACCTTC CASSQGVTGRVYGYTF NA TRBJ1-2 TRBV4-3 few
TGTGCCAGCAGTTACACTGCGGTTGGTGAGCAGTTCTTC CASSYTAVGEQFF NA TRBJ2-1 TRBV6-2/TRBV6-3 many
TGTGCCAGCAGCTTACGCAATTCGAACACCGGGGAGCTGTTTTTT CASSLRNSNTGELFF NA TRBJ2-2 TRBV11-2 many
TGTGCCAGCAGCCCCCCTGGACAGCTTAACACTGAAGCTTTCTTT CASSPPGQLNTEAFF NA TRBJ1-1 TRBV3-1 many
TGCGCCAGCAGCTCGCAGGGACAGGGGCTAGAGACCCAGTACTTC CASSSQGQGLETQYF TRBD1 TRBJ2-5 TRBV5-1 many
TGTGCCACCAGCACCGGCGGTGGCTACACCTTC CATSTGGGYTF NA TRBJ1-2 TRBV15 many
TGCAGTGCTAGTTATCGGCAGTACTCCTACAATGAGCAGTTCTTC CSASYRQYSYNEQFF NA TRBJ2-1 TRBV20-1 many
TGTGCCAGCAGCCCAGGTCCGGGAAATCAGCCCCAGCATTTT CASSPGPGNQPQHF NA TRBJ1-5 TRBV7-2 many
TGCAGCGGACAGACAGGGCAAAACTATGGCTACACCTTC CSGQTGQNYGYTF TRBD1 TRBJ1-2 TRBV29-1 many
TGTGCCAGCGGGGAGACAGGGTGGGAGGGTCAGCCCCAGCATTTT CASGETGWEGQPQHF TRBD1 TRBJ1-5 TRBV5-5 many
TGTGCCAGCAGCGTAGGTGAGGGCTATACTGAAGCTTTCTTT CASSVGEGYTEAFF NA TRBJ1-1 TRBV9 many
TGTGCCACCAGTGGCCGCCGTAGCGGGGGCACAGATACGCAGTATTTT CATSGRRSGGTDTQYF TRBD2 TRBJ2-3 TRBV24-1 many
TGCAGTGCTTCTCTTCCGGGACTAGCGGTATCCTATACGCAGTATTTT CSASLPGLAVSYTQYF TRBD2 TRBJ2-3 TRBV20-1 many
TGCGCCAGCAGCTTGGATGATGTGGCTGAAGCTTTCTTT CASSLDDVAEAFF NA TRBJ1-1 TRBV5-1 many
TGTGCCAGCATTCCGGGGGGCCAGGGGTTCCAAGAGACCCAGTACTTC CASIPGGQGFQETQYF NA TRBJ2-5 TRBV2 many
TGCGCCAGCAGCTTAAACGGGCAGACTGGAAACACCATATATTTT CASSLNGQTGNTIYF NA TRBJ1-3 TRBV5-1 many
TGCAGTGCTATCAGTTCAGAGACCCAGTACTTC CSAISSETQYF NA TRBJ2-5 TRBV20-1 few
TGTGCCAGCATCCCGGACCGCGACCTTTACTATGGCTACACCTTC CASIPDRDLYYGYTF NA TRBJ1-2 TRBV2 many
NA CASSWGQGTYF NA TRBJ2-4 TRBV5-8 few
TGTGCCAGCAGCACAGGGGGGTTCATGAACACTGAAGCTTTCTTT CASSTGGFMNTEAFF TRBD1 TRBJ1-1 TRBV6-2/TRBV6-3 few
TGTGCCAGCAGCAAAACCCACTCCTACGAGCAGTACTTC CASSKTHSYEQYF NA TRBJ2-7 TRBV21-1 many
TGCAGCGTTGAAAAGTCCAGTTGGATGAACACTGAAGCTTTCTTT CSVEKSSWMNTEAFF NA TRBJ1-1 TRBV29-1 many
TGTGCCAGCAGCTTCATCCGGGACTGGGGAGGGTCCCAGTACTTC CASSFIRDWGGSQYF TRBD2 TRBJ2-5 TRBV7-2 few
TGCAGTGGACCGGGGCAGTCGACAGATACGCAGTATTTT CSGPGQSTDTQYF NA TRBJ2-3 TRBV20-1 many
TGTGCCAGCAGCCTGGGTCTATCCTACAATGAGCAGTTCTTC CASSLGLSYNEQFF NA TRBJ2-1 TRBV6-5 many
TGTGCCACCAGCAGAGTCCAAGGTGCGGCTTTCTTT CATSRVQGAAFF NA TRBJ1-1 TRBV15 many
TGTGCCAGCAGCTTAGGCGGGAACTCCTACAATGAGCAGTTCTTC CASSLGGNSYNEQFF NA TRBJ2-1 TRBV7-3 many
TGTGCCAGCAGTTTAGGGCCAGGGGGAGGGACAGATACGCAGTATTTT CASSLGPGGGTDTQYF NA TRBJ2-3 TRBV12-3/TRBV12-4 many
TGTGCCAGCAGTTCTACAGGGGATAGGTATGAGCAGTTCTTC CASSSTGDRYEQFF TRBD1 TRBJ2-1 TRBV28 many
TGTGCCAGCAGTCAGGGAGGAAGTCCCAATCAGCCCCAGCATTTT CASSQGGSPNQPQHF NA TRBJ1-5 TRBV6-1 few
TGTGCCAGCAGCCCCAGCCACAGTTACTCTGGAAACACCATATATTTT CASSPSHSYSGNTIYF NA TRBJ1-3 TRBV3-1 many
TGTGCCACCGGGACTAGCGGACAAGAGACCCAGTACTTC CATGTSGQETQYF TRBD2 TRBJ2-5 TRBV5-4 many